One sample yielded the 15 T cell receptor beta chains listed below, sequenced in a study of blood T cell repertoires in COVID-19. Data came from immunoSEQ multiplex PCR; TCRdb stores just in-frame clones and leaves some out. This table holds 75,000 to 80,000 clones, 75% to 90% found once. Sequenced: peripheral blood. These receptors all come from a human donor in a cohort sampled during active COVID-19.

This rearrangement joins TRBV3-1 (or the pseudogene TRBV3-2) to TRBJ1-2; D is unclear. Per the germline V gene, CDR1 is LGHDT and CDR2 is YNNKEL (reference sequence). CDR3 length equals 13 residues. Trimming shortened V by 4 bases and J by 3 bases, and 9 bases separated the two germline ends. The CDR3 protein is CASSRTEYYGYTF. The DNA for the CDR3 is TGTGCCAGCAGCCGTACAGAGTACTATGGCTACACCTTC.

A few counts support this clone. The chain employs TRBV2 and TRBJ1-3, with TRBD1 matching 8 bases. This CDR3 has 16 amino acids. V lost 9 bases to trimming and J lost 0 bases; unmatched junction nucleotides: 10. Germline CDR1 reads SNHLY; CDR2 reads FYNNEI. The CDR3: CASSRDRSLSGNTIYF. The CDR3 nucleotides are TGTGCCAGTTCCCGGGACAGGAGCCTCTCTGGAAACACCATATATTTT.

The V and J genes are TRBV11-3 and TRBJ1-6; D might be TRBD1 (6 bases). The CDR3 contains 16 residues. CDR1 and CDR2 from the germline V gene are SGHNT and YENEEA. Trimming took off 5 bases at V and 14 bases at J, with 25 bases between the two ends. The CDR3 DNA follows: TGTGCCAGCAGCCTAAAGGGGGGGGCCGAACTATTCACCCTCCACTTT. Translated, it gives CASSLKGGAELFTLHF.

A single count supports this clone. The chain joins TRBV7-9 to TRBJ2-5, with a possible D match to TRBD1 (5 bases). Germline values: CDR1 SEHNR, CDR2 FQNEAQ (reference sequence). The germline V and J ends were trimmed by 4 bases and 3 bases, with 9 bases remaining between them. The CDR3 covers 13 residues. CDR3: CASSWAGKETQYF. The CDR3 coding sequence is TGTGCCAGCAGCTGGGCAGGGAAAGAGACCCAGTACTTC. The whole variable domain, remainder taken from reference TRBV7-9 and TRBJ2-5, is DTGVSQNPRHKITKRGQNVTFRCDPISEHNRLYWYRQTLGQGPEFLTYFQNEAQLEKSRLLSDRFSAERPKGSFSTLEIQRTEQGDSAMYLCASSWAGKETQYFGPGTRLLVL.

The V gene is TRBV6-5, the J gene TRBJ1-1; D remains unclear. The germline V and J ends were trimmed by 5 bases and 1 base, with 11 bases remaining between them. This CDR3 spans 14 amino acids. Germline V gives CDR1 MNHEY, CDR2 SVGAGI. Here the CDR3 reads CASSRLRENTEAFF. The CDR3 region has the DNA TGTGCCAGCAGTCGTCTCCGGGAGAACACTGAAGCTTTCTTT.

This clone was found a few times. The chain has TRBV5-4 and TRBJ2-1; TRBD1 matches at 10 bases. CDR3 size: 15 residues. V lost 3 bases and J lost 4; bases outside the gene matches: 4. Germline V CDR1 and CDR2: SGHNT, YYREEE (reference sequence). CDR3 bases: TGTGCCAGCAGCTCCCGGGACAGGGGATACAATGAGCAGTTCTTC. Its protein product is CASSSRDRGYNEQFF.

This chain links TRBV3-1 (or the pseudogene TRBV3-2) with TRBJ1-1; possible D gene TRBD1, 5 bases. V lost 7 bases, J lost 8 bases, and 20 bases lay in between. The germline gives CDR1 LGHDT, CDR2 YNNKEL (reference sequence). The CDR3 runs to 14 residues. The CDR3 nucleotides read TGTGCCAGCACTACGGTAGGGGTGAAAGGGGAAGCTTTCTTT. It is translated as CASTTVGVKGEAFF.

This clone showed up just a few times. The chain joins TRBV30 to TRBJ2-1, with 7 bases aligning to TRBD1. The germline CDR1 and CDR2 sequences are GTSNPN and SVGIG (reference sequence). The CDR3 covers 14 residues. With 5 bases clipped from V and 0 bases from J, the junction kept 4 bases outside the gene matches. This chain's CDR3 is CAWVNRGSYNEQFF. The CDR3 DNA reads TGTGCCTGGGTGAACAGGGGCTCCTACAATGAGCAGTTCTTC.

This rearrangement joins TRBV5-1 to TRBJ2-3; 8 bases agree with TRBD1. CDR3 length equals 15 residues. CDR1 is SGHRS, CDR2 YFSETQ, per germline. The J segment lost 1 base and the V segment lost 3 bases, leaving 4 bases of the junction unmatched. In nucleotides, the CDR3 is TGCGCCAGCAGCTCTGAGACAGGGGGCACAGATACGCAGTATTTT. Translating it yields CASSSETGGTDTQYF.

The V gene is TRBV24-1, the J gene TRBJ2-3; the match to TRBD1 covers 11 bases. The CDR3 runs to 18 residues. J gave up 6 bases and V 3 bases, and 13 bases lay outside the gene matches. Per germline, CDR1 KGHDR and CDR2 SFDVKD. The CDR3 is CATSDKSPGTGGWDTQYF. The CDR3 DNA sequence: TGTGCCACCAGTGATAAATCCCCCGGGACAGGGGGTTGGGATACGCAGTATTTT.

The chain has TRBV13 and TRBJ2-1; 10 bases are a match to TRBD1. Per germline, CDR1 PRHDT and CDR2 FYEKMQ (reference sequence). The CDR3 is made up of 15 amino acids. J gave up 4 bases and V 5 bases, and 5 bases lay outside the gene matches. CDR3 in amino acids: CASSATGQGYNEQFF. DNA for the CDR3: TGTGCCAGCAGCGCCACGGGACAGGGGTACAATGAGCAGTTCTTC.

The chain carries TRBV19 and TRBJ2-4; TRBD2 matches at 12 bases. This CDR3 comprises 17 residues. Losses at the gene ends were 5 bases for V and 3 bases for J; bases not matched to a gene: 8. The germline V gene encodes CDR1 LNHDA and CDR2 SQIVND (reference sequence). This CDR3 is CASSGRLAGVGKNIQYF. CDR3 nucleotide sequence: TGTGCCAGTAGTGGTCGACTAGCGGGAGTCGGCAAAAACATTCAGTACTTC.

J is TRBJ2-7 and V is TRBV7-9; TRBD1 is a possible D gene (6 bases). Trimming left V 5 bases short and J 6 bases short, with 11 bases between. CDR3 length: 12 amino acids. In germline, CDR1 is SEHNR, CDR2 FQNEAQ (reference sequence). CDR3 in DNA: TGTGCCAGCAGCCTCCAGGGGTTCGAGCAGTACTTC. It translates to CASSLQGFEQYF. The full variable domain, in which reference TRBV7-9 and TRBJ2-7 provide the parts outside the CDR3, is DTGVSQNPRHKITKRGQNVTFRCDPISEHNRLYWYRQTLGQGPEFLTYFQNEAQLEKSRLLSDRFSAERPKGSFSTLEIQRTEQGDSAMYLCASSLQGFEQYFGPGTRLTVT.

CDR3 protein: CASSVRLAGEQGDTQYF. The CDR3 nucleotides are TGTGCCAGCAGTGTCCGACTAGCGGGAGAACAGGGAGATACGCAGTATTTT. The rearrangement uses TRBV28 and TRBJ2-3, with TRBD2 matching over 12 bases. CDR1 is MDHEN, CDR2 SYDVKM, per germline. Trimming cost V 5 bases and J 5 bases; bases outside gene matches: 11. This CDR3 spans 17 amino acids.

The chain uses TRBV7-3 and TRBJ2-1; possible D gene TRBD2, 6 bases. From germline, CDR1 is SGHTA and CDR2 FQGTGA. V dropped 5 bases and J dropped 8 bases, with 7 bases sitting between them. The CDR3 spans 11 residues. In DNA form, the CDR3 reads TGTGCCAGCAGCCGCGGGGATGAGCAGTTCTTC. It codes for CASSRGDEQFF. Variable domain in full (rest from reference TRBV7-3 and TRBJ2-1): GAGVSQTPSNKVTEKGKYVELRCDPISGHTALYWYRQSLGQGPEFLIYFQGTGAADDSGLPNDRFFAVRPEGSVSTLKIQRTERGDSAVYLCASSRGDEQFFGPGTRLTVL.